This T cell receptor beta chain derives from a study of blood T cell repertoires in COVID-19. Study information: COVID-19 samples, acute and convalescent, were from the United States, Italy and Spain. In each case, the material was cDNA or gDNA derived from T cells, B-cell-depleted T cells, or PBMCs.

The CDR3 is made up of 16 amino acids. The V gene end was trimmed by 2 bases and the J gene end by 2 bases; junction bases not matched to a gene: 8. Germline lookup yields CDR1 KGHSH and CDR2 LQKENI. As handled by the study authors: Quantification of nucleated cells was approximated via reference gene primer amplification. TCRdb's table, derived via immunoSEQ multiplex PCR, lists solely in-frame clones and lacks some. From that table come the V and J calls and clone size; the DNA was used to work out D and trimming. The sample has approximately 250,000 clones; 65% to 90% are singletons. Recruited during active infection, patients (from Seattle) were subsequently followed longitudinally.

The origin of this receptor is a man aged 45-60 years with COVID-19, enrolled during active disease. Sequencing was done on a sample of peripheral blood. The J gene is TRBJ1-2, the V gene TRBV18, with 7 nucleotides matching TRBD1. The CDR3 nucleotides are TGTGCCAGCTCACCAAGACAGGGTGGTTGGAACTATGGCTACACCTTC. Translated, it gives CASSPRQGGWNYGYTF.